The 25 T cell receptor beta chains presented below share a single source sample, sequenced in a study of metastatic and nonmetastatic thyroid tumors. Nobody among the patients had been given any treatment before thyroid surgery. TCRdb re-clonotyped the PCR reads via MiXCR. Seen here are approximately 7,000 clones, 30% to 45% observed once, and the top ten hold 35% to 50%. Specimen: tumor tissue. The receptors shown here come from a female donor with papillary thyroid cancer or a benign thyroid nodule (not recorded which). Some clones in this sample may be carry-over from other donors' samples.

This clone is classed as medium-sized. The chain is built from TRBV11-1 and TRBJ2-7; the match to TRBD1 covers 7 bases. V lost 5 bases and J lost 6; bases outside the gene matches: 16. The CDR3 covers 16 residues. Germline assignment: CDR1 SGHAT and CDR2 FQDESV (reference sequence). The CDR3 region has the DNA TGTGCCAGCAGCCCAGACAGGGTAGGGTTAGGGAGCGAGCAGTACTTC. It encodes CASSPDRVGLGSEQYF. Combining the CDR3 with reference TRBV11-1 and TRBJ2-7 gives the whole variable domain EAEVAQSPRYKITEKSQAVAFWCDPISGHATLYWYRQILGQGPELLVQFQDESVVDDSQLPKDRFSAERLKGVDSTLKIQPAELGDSAMYLCASSPDRVGLGSEQYFGPGTRLTVT.

The rearrangement links TRBV6-1 to TRBJ2-3, with D possibly TRBD1 on 5 matching bases. The CDR3 has 16 amino acids. Germline assignment: CDR1 MNHNS and CDR2 SASEGT. Deletions cut 6 bases from V and 4 bases from J, with 20 bases between. For the CDR3, the DNA is TGTGCCAGCAGGCCCCCAGGTGGACATCCCGCAGATACGCAGTATTTT. Encoded protein: CASRPPGGHPADTQYF.

This clone occurred a few times. The chain links TRBV5-1 to TRBJ1-1, with D possibly matching TRBD1 (6 bases). This CDR3 has 13 residues. Germline CDR1 is SGHRS and CDR2 is YFSETQ. V was clipped by 0 bases and J by 7 bases, with 10 bases between them. CDR3 loop: CASSLDRALEAFF. CDR3 sequence (DNA): TGCGCCAGCAGCTTGGACAGGGCTCTTGAAGCTTTCTTT.

By proportion, this clone is medium-sized (0.01 to 0.1%). V is TRBV28 and J is TRBJ1-4; unclear D gene. The germline V and J ends were trimmed by 5 bases and 8 bases, with 21 bases remaining between them. This CDR3 comprises 16 residues. Germline V gene sequence: CDR1 MDHEN, CDR2 SYDVKM. DNA for the CDR3: TGTGCCAGCAGTGCCCCCGCTCGGGGTGGAGGGGAAAAACTGTTTTTT. Residues: CASSAPARGGGEKLFF.

There are a few counts of this clone. The genes are TRBV7-8 and TRBJ2-1, with no clear D. The V end was cut by 1 base, the J end by 11 bases, with 9 bases between. CDR1 SGHVS and CDR2 FQNEAQ come from the germline V gene. This CDR3 has 12 residues. CDR3 sequence: CASSLEEEKQFF. The CDR3 coding sequence is TGTGCCAGCAGCTTAGAAGAGGAGAAGCAGTTCTTC.

This clone was seen only once. The V call is TRBV5-1, the J call TRBJ2-3; the D gene is possibly TRBD1 (6 bases). The CDR3 is made up of 15 amino acids. Germline V gene lookup returns CDR1 SGHRS and CDR2 YFSETQ. V dropped 1 base and J dropped 2 bases, with 11 bases sitting between them. CDR3 in DNA: TGCGCCAGCAGCTTGAGTGGACAGAACACAGATACGCAGTATTTT. Amino acid sequence: CASSLSGQNTDTQYF.

The chain combines TRBV27 with TRBJ1-2; the D gene is possibly TRBD1 (5 bases). The germline V gene encodes CDR1 MNHEY and CDR2 SMNVEV (reference sequence). The V end lost 6 bases, the J end lost 6 bases, and 14 bases lay between the germline ends. The CDR3 has 13 residues. CDR3 DNA: TGTGCCAGCAGAATCAGGGAGGCTGATGGCTACACCTTC. Protein sequence: CASRIREADGYTF.

The rearrangement uses TRBV6-1 and TRBJ1-1; no clear D. Germline assignment: CDR1 MNHNS and CDR2 SASEGT. Trimming stripped 0 bases from V and 0 bases from J, with 17 bases between. The length of the CDR3 is 18 residues. The CDR3 DNA is TGTGCCAGCAGTGAAGCTCTAATGGTACGGTTCATGAACACTGAAGCTTTCTTT. It translates to CASSEALMVRFMNTEAFF.

By sample fraction, this clone is medium-sized. The genes are TRBV7-9 and TRBJ2-5; D is unresolved. The CDR3 spans 14 residues. The germline V and J ends were trimmed by 3 bases and 5 bases, with 13 bases remaining between them. Germline lookup yields CDR1 SEHNR and CDR2 FQNEAQ (reference sequence). This chain's CDR3 is CASSFPGRYETQYF. As DNA, the CDR3 is TGTGCCAGCAGCTTTCCTGGGCGTTATGAGACCCAGTACTTC.

By share, this clone ranks as medium-sized. The rearrangement uses TRBV19 and TRBJ1-5; 8 bases agree with TRBD1. Germline CDR1 and CDR2: LNHDA and SQIVND (reference sequence). The CDR3 runs to 16 residues. V dropped 7 bases and J dropped 6; count of bases not matched to a gene: 14. The CDR3 reads CASTNSVAGGGQPQHF. The CDR3 DNA reads as TGTGCCAGTACCAACTCGGTCGCAGGGGGCGGTCAGCCCCAGCATTTT.

This clone has just a few counts. The chain uses TRBV12-3 or TRBV12-4 and TRBJ2-7, with 10 bases fitting TRBD1. J gave up 4 bases and V 3 bases, and 3 bases lay outside the gene matches. CDR3 length: 14 residues. Here the CDR3 reads CASSLTGGRYEQYF. The CDR3 DNA reads TGTGCCAGCAGTTTGACAGGGGGCAGGTACGAGCAGTACTTC.

This chain uses TRBV4-3 with TRBJ1-5; no reliable D call. Germline V lookup: CDR1 LGHNA, CDR2 YSLEER. The CDR3 loop spans 15 amino acids. With 7 bases removed from V and 1 base from J, the gap between germline ends came to 14 bases. This chain's CDR3 is CASTPDRESNQPQHF. The CDR3 DNA is TGCGCCAGCACCCCCGACCGGGAAAGCAATCAGCCCCAGCATTTT.

In its sample, this clone was seen a few times. The chain uses TRBV6-5 and TRBJ2-1; 10 nucleotides agree with TRBD2. The CDR3 totals 15 residues. Germline V CDR1 and CDR2: MNHEY, SVGAGI. Unmatched junction bases numbered 6, after V lost 4 bases and J lost 6 bases. CDR3 in DNA: TGTGCCAGCAGTTCCCACGGACTAGCGGCCAATGAGCAGTTCTTC. Amino acid sequence: CASSSHGLAANEQFF.

In its sample, this clone is medium-sized. The genes are TRBV7-2 and TRBJ2-2; a possible D gene is TRBD2 (5 bases). The CDR3 sequence is 16 residues long. Germline CDR1 is SGHTA and CDR2 is FQGNSA. Between the trimmed V and J ends, which lost 1 base and 4 bases, there was a span of 13 bases. CDR3 loop: CASSLVASFGTGELFF. CDR3 coding DNA: TGTGCCAGCAGCTTAGTGGCTAGCTTCGGCACCGGGGAGCTGTTTTTT.

This clone showed up just a few times. The chain recombines TRBV6-1 with TRBJ2-7; D ambiguous. The CDR3 consists of 11 residues. V was cut by 2 bases and J by 3 bases, with 2 bases left in between. In germline, CDR1 is MNHNS, CDR2 SASEGT. The CDR3 reads CASSEHYEQYF. The DNA of the CDR3 is TGTGCCAGCAGTGAACACTACGAGCAGTACTTC.

V is TRBV18 and J is TRBJ1-3, with 8 bases aligning to TRBD1. The germline V gene has CDR1 KGHSH and CDR2 LQKENI. The V and J ends lost 6 bases and 7 bases, in that order; junction bases with no gene match: 8. This CDR3 is built from 14 residues. The CDR3 loop reads CASSPSGGANTIYF. The CDR3 DNA reads TGTGCCAGCTCGCCCTCAGGGGGCGCGAACACCATATATTTT. Drawing the rest from reference TRBV18 and TRBJ1-3, the complete variable domain is NAGVMQNPRHLVRRRGQEARLRCSPMKGHSHVYWYRQLPEEGLKFMVYLQKENIIDESGMPKERFSAEFPKEGPSILRIQQVVRGDSAAYFCASSPSGGANTIYFGEGSWLTVV.

This clone was seen a handful of times. The gene calls are TRBV12-3 or TRBV12-4 and TRBJ2-7; 7 bases agree with TRBD2. V gave up 8 bases and J gave up 0 bases; unmatched junction bases: 4. This CDR3 spans 13 amino acids. The CDR3 DNA is TGTGCCAGCGCCCTAGCGGACTCCTACGAGCAGTACTTC. Protein: CASALADSYEQYF.

This clone was seen a handful of times. The CDR3 loop is CASSLGPPTRNTEAFF. The CDR3 DNA follows: TGCGCCAGCAGCTTGGGGCCCCCAACGAGGAACACTGAAGCTTTCTTT. The rearrangement joins TRBV5-1 to TRBJ1-1; D call uncertain. The germline V gene has CDR1 SGHRS and CDR2 YFSETQ. The germline V and J ends were trimmed by 0 bases and 1 base, with 13 bases remaining between them. CDR3 length: 16 residues.

The chain has TRBV4-3 and TRBJ2-5; 8 bases match TRBD2. The CDR3 sequence is 17 residues long. Germline loops: CDR1 LGHNA, CDR2 YSLEER. The junction had 10 bases not matched to a gene; V was cut back by 2 bases and J by 2 bases. CDR3: CASSQTILAGSQETQYF. CDR3 bases: TGCGCCAGCAGCCAAACTATTTTAGCGGGATCTCAAGAGACCCAGTACTTC.

This chain joins TRBV3-1 and TRBJ2-7; 7 positions match TRBD2. Germline V gene data show CDR1 as LGHDT and CDR2 as YNNKEL (reference sequence). V lost 4 bases to trimming and J lost 3 bases; unmatched junction nucleotides: 6. This CDR3 region has 14 residues. The CDR3 DNA is TGTGCCAGCAGCCCTACAGCGGGGTACTACGAGCAGTACTTC. Amino acids: CASSPTAGYYEQYF.

This clone has just a few counts. CDR3: CASSLPSRDTQYF. CDR3 nucleotides: TGTGCCAGCAGTTTACCTAGTAGGGATACGCAGTATTTT. The chain carries TRBV28 and TRBJ2-3; D is unclear. Germline V gene sequence: CDR1 MDHEN, CDR2 SYDVKM. The CDR3 sequence is 13 residues long. V shed 2 bases and J shed 6 bases, with 9 bases lying between them.

This clone was seen ten or more times. At one boundary the junction diverges from the germline segment, which might be a read error. The sample holds other DNA sequences that translate to the same CDR3. The rearrangement links TRBV5-1 to TRBJ2-1; maybe TRBD2 (6 bases). Germline CDR1 is SGHRS and CDR2 is YFSETQ. The CDR3 is 12 residues long. In DNA form, the CDR3 reads TGCGCCAGCAGCAATGAAAGACTAGAGCAATTCTTC. Protein: CASSNERLEQFF.

This clone is medium-sized by share. The chain uses TRBV28 and TRBJ2-1, with TRBD2 identical over 7 bases. The CDR3 runs to 14 residues. Germline V gene data show CDR1 as MDHEN and CDR2 as SYDVKM. J gave up 6 bases and V 4 bases, and 6 bases lay outside the gene matches. This CDR3 is CASSSWTSSNEQFF. In DNA, the CDR3 is TGTGCCAGCAGTTCGTGGACTAGTAGCAATGAGCAGTTCTTC.

The sample holds a few counts of this clone. This rearrangement joins TRBV6-5 to TRBJ2-1, with TRBD2 identical over 10 bases. This CDR3 comprises 14 residues. The V and J ends lost 7 bases and 8 bases, in that order; junction bases with no gene match: 8. Germline V gene data show CDR1 as MNHEY and CDR2 as SVGAGI. This CDR3 reads CASISSGRVYEQFF. The CDR3 region has the DNA TGTGCCAGCATTTCGAGCGGGAGGGTTTATGAGCAGTTCTTC.

With regard to this clone: At one end the junction does not follow the germline gene, possibly because of a read error. The chain employs TRBV27 and TRBJ2-5, with 7 positions matching TRBD2. TRBJ2-1 explains the end of the DNA better; the J call may be wrong. The CDR3 spans 14 residues. The germline gives CDR1 MNHEY, CDR2 SMNVEV (reference sequence). CDR3 amino acids: CASSLLGGYNEQFF. Here the CDR3 DNA reads TGTGCTAGCAGTTTATTGGGGGGGTACAATGAGCAGTTCTTC.